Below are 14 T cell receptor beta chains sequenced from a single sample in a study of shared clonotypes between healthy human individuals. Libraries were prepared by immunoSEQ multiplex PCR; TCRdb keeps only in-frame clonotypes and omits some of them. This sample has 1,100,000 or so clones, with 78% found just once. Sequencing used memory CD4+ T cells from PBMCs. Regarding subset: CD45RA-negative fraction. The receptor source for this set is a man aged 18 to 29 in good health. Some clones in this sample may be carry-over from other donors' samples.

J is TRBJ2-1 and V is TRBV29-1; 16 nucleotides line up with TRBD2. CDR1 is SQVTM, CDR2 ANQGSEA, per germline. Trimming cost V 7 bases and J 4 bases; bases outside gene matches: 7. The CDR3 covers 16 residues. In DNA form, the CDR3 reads TGCAGCGATAAAGGGACTAGCGGGAGGGGTTACAATGAGCAGTTCTTC. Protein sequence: CSDKGTSGRGYNEQFF.

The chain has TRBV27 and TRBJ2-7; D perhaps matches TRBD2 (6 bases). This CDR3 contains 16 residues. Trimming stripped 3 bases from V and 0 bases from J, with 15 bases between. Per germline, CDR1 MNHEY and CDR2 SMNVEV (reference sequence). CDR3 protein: CASSLFPGESSYEQYF. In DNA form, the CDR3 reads TGTGCCAGCAGTTTGTTTCCGGGAGAGAGCTCCTACGAGCAGTACTTC.

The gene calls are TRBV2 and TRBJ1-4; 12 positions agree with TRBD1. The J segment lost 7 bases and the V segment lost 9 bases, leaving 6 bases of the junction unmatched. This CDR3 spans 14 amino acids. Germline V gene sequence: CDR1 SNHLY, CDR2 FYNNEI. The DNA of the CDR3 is TGTGCCAGTTCCGGGACAGGGGGCGGTGAAAAACTGTTTTTT. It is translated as CASSGTGGGEKLFF.

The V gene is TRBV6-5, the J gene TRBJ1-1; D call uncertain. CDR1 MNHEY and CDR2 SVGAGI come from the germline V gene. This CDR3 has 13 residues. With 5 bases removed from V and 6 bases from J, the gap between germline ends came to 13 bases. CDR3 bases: TGTGCCAGCAGTGGTGATTATAGGGCTGAAGCTTTCTTT. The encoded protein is CASSGDYRAEAFF.

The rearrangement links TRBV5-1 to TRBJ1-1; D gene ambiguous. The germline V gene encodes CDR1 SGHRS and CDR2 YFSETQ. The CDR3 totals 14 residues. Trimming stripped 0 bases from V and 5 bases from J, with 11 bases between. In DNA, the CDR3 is TGCGCCAGCAGCTTGGCGGTGTATGGGACTGAAGCTTTCTTT. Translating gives CASSLAVYGTEAFF.

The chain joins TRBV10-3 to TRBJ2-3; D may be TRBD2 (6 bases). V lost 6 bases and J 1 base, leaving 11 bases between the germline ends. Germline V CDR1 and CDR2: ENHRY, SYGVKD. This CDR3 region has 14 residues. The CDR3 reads CAIRATGGTDTQYF. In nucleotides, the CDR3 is TGTGCCATCAGGGCCACGGGGGGCACAGATACGCAGTATTTT.

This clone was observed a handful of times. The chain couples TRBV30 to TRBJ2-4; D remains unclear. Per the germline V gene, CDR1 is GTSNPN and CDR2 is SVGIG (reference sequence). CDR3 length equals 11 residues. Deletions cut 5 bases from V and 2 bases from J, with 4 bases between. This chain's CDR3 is CAWSSKNIQYF. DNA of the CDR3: TGTGCCTGGTCTTCCAAAAACATTCAGTACTTC.

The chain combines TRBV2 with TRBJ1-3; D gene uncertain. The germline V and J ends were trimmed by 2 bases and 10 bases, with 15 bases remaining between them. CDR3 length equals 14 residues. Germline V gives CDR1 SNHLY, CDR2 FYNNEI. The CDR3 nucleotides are TGTGCCAGCAGTGAAATGGACTCCCCGGGGACCATATATTTT. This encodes CASSEMDSPGTIYF.

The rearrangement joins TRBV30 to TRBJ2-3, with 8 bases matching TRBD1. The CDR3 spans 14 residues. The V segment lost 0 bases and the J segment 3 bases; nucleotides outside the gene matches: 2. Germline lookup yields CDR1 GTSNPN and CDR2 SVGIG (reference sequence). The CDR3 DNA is TGTGCCTGGAGTGTTCAGGGGGCAACAGATACGCAGTATTTT. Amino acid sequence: CAWSVQGATDTQYF. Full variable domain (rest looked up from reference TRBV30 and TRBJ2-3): SQTIHQWPATLVQPVGSPLSLECTVEGTSNPNLYWYRQAAGRGLQLLFYSVGIGQISSEVPQNLSASRPQDRQFILSSKKLLLSDSGFYLCAWSVQGATDTQYFGPGTRLTVL.

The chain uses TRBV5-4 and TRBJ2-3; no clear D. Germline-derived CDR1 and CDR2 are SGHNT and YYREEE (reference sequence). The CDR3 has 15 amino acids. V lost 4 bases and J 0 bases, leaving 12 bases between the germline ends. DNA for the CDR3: TGTGCCAGCAGCCTGGACGGTGTTAGCACAGATACGCAGTATTTT. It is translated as CASSLDGVSTDTQYF.

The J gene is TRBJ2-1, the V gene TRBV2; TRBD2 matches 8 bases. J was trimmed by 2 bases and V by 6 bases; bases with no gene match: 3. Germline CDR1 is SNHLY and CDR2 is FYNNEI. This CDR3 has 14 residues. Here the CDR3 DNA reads TGTGCCAGCAGGGCGGGAGGCACCTACAATGAGCAGTTCTTC. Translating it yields CASRAGGTYNEQFF.

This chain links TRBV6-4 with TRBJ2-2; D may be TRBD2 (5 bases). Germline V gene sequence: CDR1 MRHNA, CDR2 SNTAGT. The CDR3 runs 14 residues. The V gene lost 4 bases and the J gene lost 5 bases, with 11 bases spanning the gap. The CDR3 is CASSVTRTTGELFF. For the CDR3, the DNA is TGTGCCAGCAGTGTCACTAGAACGACCGGGGAGCTGTTTTTT.

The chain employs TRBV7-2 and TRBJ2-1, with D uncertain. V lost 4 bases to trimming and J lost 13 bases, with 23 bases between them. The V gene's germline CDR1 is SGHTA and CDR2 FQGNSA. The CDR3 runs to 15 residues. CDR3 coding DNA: TGTGCCAGCAGCTCCCATCCCGATCTCGTAGGATTTCAGTTCTTC. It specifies CASSSHPDLVGFQFF.

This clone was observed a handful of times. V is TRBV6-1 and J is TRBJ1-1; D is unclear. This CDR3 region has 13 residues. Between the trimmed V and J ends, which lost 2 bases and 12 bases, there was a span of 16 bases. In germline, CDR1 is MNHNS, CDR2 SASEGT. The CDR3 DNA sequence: TGTGCCAGCAGTGAAATTGGACCCCAGGCAACTTTCTTT. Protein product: CASSEIGPQATFF.